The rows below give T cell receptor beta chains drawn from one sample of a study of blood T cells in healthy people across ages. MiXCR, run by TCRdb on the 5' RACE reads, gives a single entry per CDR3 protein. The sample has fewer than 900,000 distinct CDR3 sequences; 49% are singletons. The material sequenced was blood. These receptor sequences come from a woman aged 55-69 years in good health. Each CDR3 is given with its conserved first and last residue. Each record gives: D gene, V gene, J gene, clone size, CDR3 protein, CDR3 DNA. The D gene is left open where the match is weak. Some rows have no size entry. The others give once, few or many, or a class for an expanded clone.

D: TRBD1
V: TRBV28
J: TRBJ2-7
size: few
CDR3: CASSWTGVSYEQYF
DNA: TGTGCCAGCAGTTGGACAGGGGTCTCCTACGAGCAGTACTTC

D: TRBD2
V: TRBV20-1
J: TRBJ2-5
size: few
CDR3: CSARVGGRAGETQYF
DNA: TGCAGTGCTAGAGTGGGCGGGAGGGCCGGAGAGACCCAGTACTTC

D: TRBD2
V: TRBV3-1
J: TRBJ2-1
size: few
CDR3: CASRYSLAGGGGSYNEQFF
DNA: TGTGCCAGCAGGTACTCCTTAGCGGGAGGTGGAGGATCCTACAATGAGCAGTTCTTC

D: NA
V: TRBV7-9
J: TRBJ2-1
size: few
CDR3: CASSFYQGGEQFF
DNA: TGTGCCAGCAGCTTTTACCAGGGGGGAGAGCAGTTCTTC

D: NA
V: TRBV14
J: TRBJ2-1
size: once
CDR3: CASSQGARGRNEQFF
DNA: TGTGCCAGCAGCCAAGGGGCAAGAGGGCGCAATGAGCAGTTCTTC

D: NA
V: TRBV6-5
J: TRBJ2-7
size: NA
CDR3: CASSYSQGQPYEQYF
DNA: TGTGCCAGCAGTTACTCCCAAGGACAGCCCTACGAGCAGTACTTC

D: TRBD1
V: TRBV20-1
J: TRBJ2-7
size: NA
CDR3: CSAQGTGHENEQYF
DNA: TGCAGTGCTCAAGGGACAGGGCACGAGAACGAGCAGTACTTC

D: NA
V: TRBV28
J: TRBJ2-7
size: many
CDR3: CASSWTAGQYF
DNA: TGTGCCAGCAGCTGGACAGCCGGTCAGTACTTC

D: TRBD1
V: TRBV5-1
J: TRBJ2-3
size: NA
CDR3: CASSLQGSSTDTQYF
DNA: TGCGCCAGCAGCTTACAGGGGTCTAGCACAGATACGCAGTATTTT

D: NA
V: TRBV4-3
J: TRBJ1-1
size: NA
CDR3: CASSPGVLTNEAFF
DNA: TGCGCCAGCAGCCCTGGCGTGCTAACTAATGAAGCTTTCTTT

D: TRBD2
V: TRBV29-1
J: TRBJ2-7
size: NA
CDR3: CSVAGTSGSAYNEQYF
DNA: TGCAGCGTTGCCGGGACTAGCGGGAGTGCCTACAATGAGCAGTACTTC

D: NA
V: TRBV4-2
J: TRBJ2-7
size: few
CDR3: CASSQDLMTSSYEQYF
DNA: TGTGCCAGCAGCCAAGATCTGATGACTAGCTCCTACGAGCAGTACTTC

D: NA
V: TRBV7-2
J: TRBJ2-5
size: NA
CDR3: CASSVSLGETQYF
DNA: TGTGCCAGCAGCGTATCCCTGGGGGAGACCCAGTACTTC

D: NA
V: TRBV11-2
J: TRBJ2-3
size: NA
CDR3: CASSGVGGDTQYF
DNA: TGTGCCAGCAGCGGGGTAGGGGGAGATACGCAGTATTTT

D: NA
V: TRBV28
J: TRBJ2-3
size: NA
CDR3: CASSYVGGDTQYF
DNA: TGTGCCAGCAGCTACGTGGGGGGAGATACGCAGTATTTT

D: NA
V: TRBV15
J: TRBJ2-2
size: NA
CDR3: CATSRDSPNTGELFF
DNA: TGTGCCACCAGCAGAGATTCTCCGAACACCGGGGAGCTGTTTTTT

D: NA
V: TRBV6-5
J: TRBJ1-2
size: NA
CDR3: CASSYSNFQAYTF
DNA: TGTGCCAGCAGTTACTCGAATTTCCAGGCGTACACCTTC

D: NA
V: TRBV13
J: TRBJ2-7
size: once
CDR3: CASSFLAASYEQYF
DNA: TGTGCCAGCAGCTTTTTGGCAGCATCCTACGAGCAGTACTTC

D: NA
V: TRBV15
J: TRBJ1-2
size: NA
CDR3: CTTSRDTSGPAGYTF
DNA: TGTACCACCAGCAGAGATACTTCGGGGCCCGCGGGGTACACCTTC